This is a list of T cell receptor beta chains from one sample in a study of cytomegalovirus exposure and HLA in healthy donors. The table came from immunoSEQ multiplex PCR; TCRdb's copy has only in-frame clones and leaves some out. The table records 90,000 to 150,000 clones, approximately 90% of them present only once. The material sequenced was PBMCs. Receptor source: a woman between 18 and 29 years old in good health and CMV-seropositive. The conserved cysteine and the conserved F or W are not part of the CDR3 here.

TRBV7-2	TRBJ2-1	ASSLRDSAYNEQF
TRBV30	TRBJ2-3	ASSDGGVSDTQY
TRBV7-9	TRBJ2-7	ASSLAVGPSSYEQY
TRBV4-3	TRBJ1-2	ASSRRQGDGYGYT
TRBV5-1	TRBJ2-7	ASSQTPGQGEFEQY
TRBV19	TRBJ1-5	ASSLPTSDGGYQPQH
TRBV5-1	TRBJ2-7	ASSLDTIYEQY
TRBV6-6	TRBJ2-7	ASSSWGLAGVEQY
TRBV7-2	TRBJ2-7	ASSPRLAGGNEQY
TRBV2	TRBJ1-5	ASSEISGNQPQH
TRBV5-1	TRBJ1-1	ASSLDSTNTEAF
TRBV7-2	TRBJ1-2	ASSPGQNYGYT
TRBV7-9	TRBJ2-2	ASSLSGAGGELF
TRBV4-1	TRBJ2-3	ASSGGQGAEDTQY
TRBV4-2	TRBJ1-1	ASSQPVGGLAEAF
TRBV30	TRBJ2-7	AWSGQFGSSYEQY
TRBV6-1	TRBJ1-1	ALQNQEAEAF
TRBV7-9	TRBJ1-1	ASSHTGAVGTEAF
TRBV11-3	TRBJ2-1	ASSPSGAYNEQF